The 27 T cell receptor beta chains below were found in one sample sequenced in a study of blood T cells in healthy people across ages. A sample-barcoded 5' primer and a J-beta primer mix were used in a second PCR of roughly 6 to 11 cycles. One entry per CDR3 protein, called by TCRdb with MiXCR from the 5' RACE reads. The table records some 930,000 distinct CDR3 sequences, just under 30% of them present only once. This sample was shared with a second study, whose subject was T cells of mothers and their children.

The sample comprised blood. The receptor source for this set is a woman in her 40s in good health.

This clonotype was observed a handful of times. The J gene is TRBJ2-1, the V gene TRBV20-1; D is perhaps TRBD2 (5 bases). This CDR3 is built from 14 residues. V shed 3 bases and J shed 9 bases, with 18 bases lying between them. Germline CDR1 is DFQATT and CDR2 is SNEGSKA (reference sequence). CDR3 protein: CSASKDSYQPEQFF. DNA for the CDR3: TGCAGTGCTAGTAAGGACTCCTACCAACCTGAGCAGTTCTTC.

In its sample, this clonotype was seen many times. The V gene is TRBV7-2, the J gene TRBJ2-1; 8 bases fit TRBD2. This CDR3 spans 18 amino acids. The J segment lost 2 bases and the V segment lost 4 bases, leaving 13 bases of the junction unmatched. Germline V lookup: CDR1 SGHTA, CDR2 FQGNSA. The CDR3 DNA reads TGTGCCAGCAGCTCAGAGCTTAGCGGGACAAACCCCTACAATGAGCAGTTCTTC. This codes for CASSSELSGTNPYNEQFF.

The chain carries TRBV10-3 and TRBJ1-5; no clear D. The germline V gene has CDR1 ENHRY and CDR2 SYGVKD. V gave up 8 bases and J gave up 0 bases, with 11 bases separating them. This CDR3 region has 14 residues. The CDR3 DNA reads TGTGCCATCGGAAACCGGGATAGCAATCAGCCCCAGCATTTT. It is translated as CAIGNRDSNQPQHF.

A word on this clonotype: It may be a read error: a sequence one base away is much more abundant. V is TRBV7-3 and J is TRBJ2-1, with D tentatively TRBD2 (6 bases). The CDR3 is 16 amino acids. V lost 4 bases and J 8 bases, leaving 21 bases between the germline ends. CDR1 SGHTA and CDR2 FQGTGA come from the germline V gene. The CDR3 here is CASSSTSWRGLDEQFF. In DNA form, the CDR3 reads TGTGCCAGCAGCTCCACTAGTTGGAGGGGCCTAGATGAGCAGTTCTTC.

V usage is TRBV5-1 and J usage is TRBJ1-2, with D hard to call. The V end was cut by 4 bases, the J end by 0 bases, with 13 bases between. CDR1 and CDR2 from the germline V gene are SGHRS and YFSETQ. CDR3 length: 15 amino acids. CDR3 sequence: CASSLEDPSNYGYTF. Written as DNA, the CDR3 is TGCGCCAGCAGCCTCGAAGACCCCTCTAACTATGGCTACACCTTC.

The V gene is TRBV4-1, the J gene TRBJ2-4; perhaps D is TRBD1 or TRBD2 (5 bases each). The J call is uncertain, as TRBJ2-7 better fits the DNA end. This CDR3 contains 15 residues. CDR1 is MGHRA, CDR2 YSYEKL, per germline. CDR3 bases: TGCGCCAGCAGCCAATTTTCCGGGGCGAACGACGAGCAGTACTTC. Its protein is CASSQFSGANDEQYF.

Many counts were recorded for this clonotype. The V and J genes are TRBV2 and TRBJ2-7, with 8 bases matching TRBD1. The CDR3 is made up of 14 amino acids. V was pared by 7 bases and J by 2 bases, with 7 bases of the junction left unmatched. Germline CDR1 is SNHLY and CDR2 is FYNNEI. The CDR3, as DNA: TGTGCCAGCACAGGGGGCTCCCCTACCTACGAGCAGTACTTC. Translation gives CASTGGSPTYEQYF.

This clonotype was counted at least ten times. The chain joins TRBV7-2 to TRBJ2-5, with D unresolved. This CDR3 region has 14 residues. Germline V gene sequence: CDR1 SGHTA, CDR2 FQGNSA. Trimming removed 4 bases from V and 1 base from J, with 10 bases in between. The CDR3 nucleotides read TGTGCCAGCAGCTCTACCGCCGGCCAAGAGACCCAGTACTTC. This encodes CASSSTAGQETQYF. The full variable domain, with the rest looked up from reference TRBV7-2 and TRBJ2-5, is GAGVSQSPSNKVTEKGKDVELRCDPISGHTALYWYRQSLGQGLEFLIYFQGNSAPDKSGLPSDRFSAERTGGSVSTLTIQRTQQEDSAVYLCASSSTAGQETQYFGPGTRLLVL.

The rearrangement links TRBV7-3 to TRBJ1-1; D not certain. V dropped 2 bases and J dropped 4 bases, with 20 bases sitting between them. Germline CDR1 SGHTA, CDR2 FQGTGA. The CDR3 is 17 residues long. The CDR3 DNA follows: TGTGCCAGCAGCTTATGGCCAGTGGCCGGGCGGGGCACTGAAGCTTTCTTT. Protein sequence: CASSLWPVAGRGTEAFF.

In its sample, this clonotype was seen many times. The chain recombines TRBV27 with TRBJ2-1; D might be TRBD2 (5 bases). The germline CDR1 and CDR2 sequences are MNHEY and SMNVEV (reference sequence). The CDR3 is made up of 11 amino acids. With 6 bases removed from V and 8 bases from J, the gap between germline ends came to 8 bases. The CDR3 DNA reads TGTGCCAGCAGCACGGGGTATGAGCAGTTCTTC. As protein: CASSTGYEQFF.

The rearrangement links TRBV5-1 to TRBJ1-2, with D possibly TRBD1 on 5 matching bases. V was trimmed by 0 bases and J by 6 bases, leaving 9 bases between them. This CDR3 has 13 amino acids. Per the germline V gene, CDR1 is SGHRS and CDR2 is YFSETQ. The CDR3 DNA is TGCGCCAGCAGCTTGGGGACAAGTGATGGCTACACCTTC. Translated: CASSLGTSDGYTF.

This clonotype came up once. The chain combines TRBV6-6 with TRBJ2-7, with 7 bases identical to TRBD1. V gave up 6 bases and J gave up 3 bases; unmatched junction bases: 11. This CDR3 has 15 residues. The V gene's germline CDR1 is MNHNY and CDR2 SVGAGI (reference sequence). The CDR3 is CASSLNRDSCYEQYF. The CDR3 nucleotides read TGTGCCAGCAGCCTGAACCGGGACAGCTGCTACGAGCAGTACTTC.

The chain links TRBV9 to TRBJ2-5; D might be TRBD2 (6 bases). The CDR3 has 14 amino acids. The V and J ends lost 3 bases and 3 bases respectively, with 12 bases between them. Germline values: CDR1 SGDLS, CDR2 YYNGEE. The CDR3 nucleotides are TGTGCCAGCAGCGGGGCGCCGGGGGAAGAGACCCAGTACTTC. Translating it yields CASSGAPGEETQYF.

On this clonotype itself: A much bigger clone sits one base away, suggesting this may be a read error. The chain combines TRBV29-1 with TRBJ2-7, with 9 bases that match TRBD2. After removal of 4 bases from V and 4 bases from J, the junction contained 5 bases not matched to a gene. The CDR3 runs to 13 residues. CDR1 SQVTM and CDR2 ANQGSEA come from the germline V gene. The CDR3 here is CSVGLAGQYEQYF. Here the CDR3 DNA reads TGCAGCGTTGGTCTAGCGGGGCAATACGAGCAGTACTTC.

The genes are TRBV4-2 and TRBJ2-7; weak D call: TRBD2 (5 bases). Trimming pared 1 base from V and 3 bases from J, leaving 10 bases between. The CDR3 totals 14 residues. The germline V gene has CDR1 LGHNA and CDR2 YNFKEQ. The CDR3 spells CASSQGGSYYEQYF. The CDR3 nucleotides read TGTGCCAGCAGCCAAGGAGGGAGTTACTACGAGCAGTACTTC.

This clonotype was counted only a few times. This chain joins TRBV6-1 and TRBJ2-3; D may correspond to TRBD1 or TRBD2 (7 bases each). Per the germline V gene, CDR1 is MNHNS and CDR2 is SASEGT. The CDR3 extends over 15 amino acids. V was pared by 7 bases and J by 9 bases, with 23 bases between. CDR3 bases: TGTGCCAGCACTGCAGGGGGGGGGCCAAGGAACACGCAGTATTTT. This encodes CASTAGGGPRNTQYF.

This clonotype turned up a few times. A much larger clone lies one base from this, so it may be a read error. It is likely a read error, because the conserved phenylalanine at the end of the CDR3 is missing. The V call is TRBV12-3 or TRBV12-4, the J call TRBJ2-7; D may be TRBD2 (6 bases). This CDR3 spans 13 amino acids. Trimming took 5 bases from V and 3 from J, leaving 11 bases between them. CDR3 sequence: CASSTGVSYEQYL. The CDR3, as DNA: TGTGCCAGCAGTACGGGGGTGAGCTACGAGCAGTACTTA.

CDR3 in amino acids: CASSPRGTEYEAFF. The CDR3 DNA follows: TGCGCCAGCAGCCCCCGAGGGACAGAATATGAAGCTTTCTTT. The gene calls are TRBV5-1 and TRBJ1-1, with 7 nucleotides matching TRBD1. Trimming at V came to 4 bases and at J to 7 bases, leaving 10 bases not matched to a gene. Germline CDR1 and CDR2: SGHRS and YFSETQ. The CDR3 length is 14 residues.

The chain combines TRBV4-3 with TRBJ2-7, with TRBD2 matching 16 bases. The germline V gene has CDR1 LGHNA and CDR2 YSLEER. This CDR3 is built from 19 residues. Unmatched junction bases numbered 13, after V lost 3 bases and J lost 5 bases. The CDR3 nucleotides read TGCGCCAGCAGCCATGGACCCGGGACTAGCGGGGGGGAGAGGAACGAGCAGTACTTC. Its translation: CASSHGPGTSGGERNEQYF.

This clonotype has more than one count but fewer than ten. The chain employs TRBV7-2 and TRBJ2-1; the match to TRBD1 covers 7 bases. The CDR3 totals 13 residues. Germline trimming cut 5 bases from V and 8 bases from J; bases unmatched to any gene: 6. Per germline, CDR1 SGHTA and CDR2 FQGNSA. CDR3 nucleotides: TGTGCCAGCAGCACAACAGGGGACCATGAGCAGTTCTTC. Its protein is CASSTTGDHEQFF.

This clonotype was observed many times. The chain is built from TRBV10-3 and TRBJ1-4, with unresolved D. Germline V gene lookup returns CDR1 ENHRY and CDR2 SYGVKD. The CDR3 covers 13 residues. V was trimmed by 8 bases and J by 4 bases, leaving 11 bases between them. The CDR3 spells CAISQTLNEKLFF. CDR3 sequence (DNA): TGTGCCATCTCCCAGACGCTTAATGAAAAACTGTTTTTT.

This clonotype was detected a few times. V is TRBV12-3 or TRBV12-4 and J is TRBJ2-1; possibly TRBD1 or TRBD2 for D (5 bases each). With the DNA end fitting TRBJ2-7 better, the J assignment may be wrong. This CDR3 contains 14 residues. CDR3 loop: CASSTRGPHNEQYF. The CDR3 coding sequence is TGTGCCAGCAGTACAAGGGGACCACACAATGAGCAGTACTTC.

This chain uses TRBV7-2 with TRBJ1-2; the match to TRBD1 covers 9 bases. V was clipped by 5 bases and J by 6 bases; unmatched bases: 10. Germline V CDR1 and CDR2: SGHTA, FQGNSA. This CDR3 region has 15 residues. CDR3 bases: TGTGCCAGCAGCCCTCGGACAGGGGAAGGGCATGGCTACACCTTC. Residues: CASSPRTGEGHGYTF.

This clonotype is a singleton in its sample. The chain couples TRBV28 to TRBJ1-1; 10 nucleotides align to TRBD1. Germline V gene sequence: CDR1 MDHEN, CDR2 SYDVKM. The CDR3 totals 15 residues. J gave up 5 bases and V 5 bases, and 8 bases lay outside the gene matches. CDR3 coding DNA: TGTGCCAGCAGTACCCTGGACAGGGGGAGTACTGAAGCTTTCTTT. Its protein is CASSTLDRGSTEAFF.

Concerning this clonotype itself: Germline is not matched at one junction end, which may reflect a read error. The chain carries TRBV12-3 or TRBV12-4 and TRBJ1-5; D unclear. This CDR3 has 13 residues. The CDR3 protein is CASSLGEDQPRHF. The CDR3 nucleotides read TGTGCCAGCAGTTTAGGGGAGGATCAGCCCCGGCATTTT.

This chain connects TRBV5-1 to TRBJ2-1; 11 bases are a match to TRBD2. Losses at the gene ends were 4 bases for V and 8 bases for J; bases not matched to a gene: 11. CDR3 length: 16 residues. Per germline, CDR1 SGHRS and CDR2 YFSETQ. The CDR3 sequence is CASSQPSGGQSYEQFF. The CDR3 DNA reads TGCGCCAGCAGCCAACCTAGCGGGGGGCAATCCTATGAGCAGTTCTTC.

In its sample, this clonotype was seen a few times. The CDR3 loop is CASSPSVGTGSPEAFF. The DNA for the CDR3 is TGTGCCAGCAGTCCCTCCGTTGGGACAGGGTCCCCTGAAGCTTTCTTT. This rearrangement joins TRBV12-3 or TRBV12-4 to TRBJ1-1; TRBD1 aligns across 9 bases. CDR3 size: 16 residues. Trimming took 5 bases from V and 6 from J; bases not matched to a gene: 13.